These 3 T cell receptor beta chains originate from one sample sequenced in a study of blood T cells in healthy people across ages. A sample-barcoded 5' primer and a J-beta primer mix were used in a second PCR of roughly 7 to 11 cycles. TCRdb called the 5' RACE reads again in MiXCR, with one record for every CDR3 protein. The sample holds about 1.1 million distinct CDR3 sequences; more than 30% are singletons and the top ten take approximately 14%. The sequenced material came from blood. These receptors originate from a man younger than 35 in good health.

J is TRBJ1-1 and V is TRBV5-6; 9 nucleotides line up with TRBD1. Trimming at V came to 4 bases and at J to 2 bases, leaving 15 bases not matched to a gene. Germline CDR1 is SGHDT and CDR2 is YYEEEE. This CDR3 region has 18 residues. CDR3 coding DNA: TGTGCCAGCAGCCCCAATGGAAGGGACAGGGCCTTAAACACTGAAGCTTTCTTT. It is translated as CASSPNGRDRALNTEAFF.

This clonotype appeared a few times. The CDR3, as DNA: TGCGCCAGCAGCCAGTCAGGTCGACAGGGTTATGGCTACACCTTC. This encodes CASSQSGRQGYGYTF. The rearrangement uses TRBV4-3 and TRBJ1-2; 7 bases agree with TRBD1. The ends lost 3 bases at V and 5 bases at J; junction bases unmatched: 9. The CDR3 loop spans 15 amino acids. Germline V gene lookup returns CDR1 LGHNA and CDR2 YSLEER.

This clonotype was seen more than once but under ten times. The chain combines TRBV6-4 with TRBJ2-7; D gene uncertain. This CDR3 comprises 13 residues. Germline CDR1 is MRHNA and CDR2 is SNTAGT. Trimming left V 4 bases short and J 1 base short, with 8 bases between. The CDR3 loop reads CASSGVRSYEQYF. The CDR3 DNA reads as TGTGCCAGCAGTGGTGTCCGATCCTACGAGCAGTACTTC.